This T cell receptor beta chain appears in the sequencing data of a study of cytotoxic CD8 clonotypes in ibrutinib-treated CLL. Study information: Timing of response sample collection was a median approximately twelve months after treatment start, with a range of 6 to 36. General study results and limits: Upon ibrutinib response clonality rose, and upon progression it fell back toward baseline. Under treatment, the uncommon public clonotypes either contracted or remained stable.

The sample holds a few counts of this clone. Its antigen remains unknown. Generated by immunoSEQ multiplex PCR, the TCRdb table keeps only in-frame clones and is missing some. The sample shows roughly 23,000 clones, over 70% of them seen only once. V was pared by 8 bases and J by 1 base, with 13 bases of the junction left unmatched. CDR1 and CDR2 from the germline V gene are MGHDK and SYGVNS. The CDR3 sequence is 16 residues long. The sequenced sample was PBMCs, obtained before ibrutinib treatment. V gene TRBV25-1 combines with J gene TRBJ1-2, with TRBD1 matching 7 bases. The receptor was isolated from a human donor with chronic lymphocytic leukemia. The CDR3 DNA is TGTGCCAGCCACCCGGCGAGGCAGGGGGGTAACTATGGCTACACCTTC. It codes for CASHPARQGGNYGYTF.